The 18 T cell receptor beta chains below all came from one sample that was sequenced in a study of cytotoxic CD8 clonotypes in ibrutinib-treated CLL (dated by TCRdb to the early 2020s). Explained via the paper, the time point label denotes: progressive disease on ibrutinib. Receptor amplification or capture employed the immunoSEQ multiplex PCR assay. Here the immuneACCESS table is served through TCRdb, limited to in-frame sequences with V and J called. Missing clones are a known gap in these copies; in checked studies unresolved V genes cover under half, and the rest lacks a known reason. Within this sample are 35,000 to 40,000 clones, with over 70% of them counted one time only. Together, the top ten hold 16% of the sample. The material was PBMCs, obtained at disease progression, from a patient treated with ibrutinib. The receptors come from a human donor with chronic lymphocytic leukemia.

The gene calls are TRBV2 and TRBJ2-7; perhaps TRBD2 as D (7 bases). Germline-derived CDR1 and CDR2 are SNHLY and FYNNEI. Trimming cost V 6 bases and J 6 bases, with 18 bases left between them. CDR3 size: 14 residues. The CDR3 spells CASRRGGIASEQYF. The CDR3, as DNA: TGTGCCAGCAGGAGGGGGGGAATAGCCTCCGAGCAGTACTTC.

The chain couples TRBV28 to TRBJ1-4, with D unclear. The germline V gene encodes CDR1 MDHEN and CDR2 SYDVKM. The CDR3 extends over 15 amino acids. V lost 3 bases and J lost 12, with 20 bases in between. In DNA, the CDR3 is TGTGCCAGCAGTTTCCGCGGGTCAGGAAACTTAGAACTGTTTTTT. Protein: CASSFRGSGNLELFF.

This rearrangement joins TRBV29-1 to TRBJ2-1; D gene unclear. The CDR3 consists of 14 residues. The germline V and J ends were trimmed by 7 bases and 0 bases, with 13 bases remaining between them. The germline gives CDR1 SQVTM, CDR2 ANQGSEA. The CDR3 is CSATTASSYNEQFF. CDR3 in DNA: TGCAGCGCCACGACGGCGAGCTCCTACAATGAGCAGTTCTTC.

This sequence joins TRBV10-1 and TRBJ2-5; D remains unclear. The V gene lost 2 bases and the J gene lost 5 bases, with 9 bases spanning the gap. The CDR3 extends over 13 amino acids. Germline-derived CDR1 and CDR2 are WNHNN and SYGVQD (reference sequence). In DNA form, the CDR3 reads TGCGCCAGCAGTGAGGGCGCAGCGGAGACCCAGTACTTC. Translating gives CASSEGAAETQYF.

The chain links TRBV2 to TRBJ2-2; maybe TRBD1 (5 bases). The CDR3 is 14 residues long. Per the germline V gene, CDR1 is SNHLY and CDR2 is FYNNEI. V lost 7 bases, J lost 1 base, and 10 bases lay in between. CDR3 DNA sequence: TGTGCCAGCAAATTCGACAGGAACACCGGGGAGCTGTTTTTT. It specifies CASKFDRNTGELFF.

CDR3 DNA sequence: TGCAGCGGCAGAACAGGGGGCTACGAGCAGTACTTC. It is translated as CSGRTGGYEQYF. The J gene is TRBJ2-7, the V gene TRBV29-1; TRBD1 aligns across 8 bases. The CDR3 is 12 residues long. After removal of 7 bases from V and 3 bases from J, the junction contained 5 bases not matched to a gene. Germline CDR1 SQVTM, CDR2 ANQGSEA.

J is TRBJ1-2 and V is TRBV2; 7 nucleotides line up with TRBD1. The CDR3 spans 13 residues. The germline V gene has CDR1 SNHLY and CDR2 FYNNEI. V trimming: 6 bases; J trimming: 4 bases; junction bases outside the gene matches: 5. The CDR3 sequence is CASRGTEGYGYTF. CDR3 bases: TGTGCCAGCAGAGGGACAGAGGGCTATGGCTACACCTTC.

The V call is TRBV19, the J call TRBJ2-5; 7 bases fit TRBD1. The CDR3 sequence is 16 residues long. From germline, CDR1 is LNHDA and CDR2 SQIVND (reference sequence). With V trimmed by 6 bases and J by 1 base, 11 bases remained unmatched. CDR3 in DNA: TGTGCCAGTAGCCCCAACAGGGGAAGGCTCCAAGAGACCCAGTACTTC. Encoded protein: CASSPNRGRLQETQYF.

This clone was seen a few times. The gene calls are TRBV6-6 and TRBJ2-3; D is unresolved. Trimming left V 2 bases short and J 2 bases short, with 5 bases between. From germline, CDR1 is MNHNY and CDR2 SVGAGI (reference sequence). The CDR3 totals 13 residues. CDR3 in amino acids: CASSYTNTDTQYF. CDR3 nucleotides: TGTGCCAGCAGTTACACTAACACAGATACGCAGTATTTT.

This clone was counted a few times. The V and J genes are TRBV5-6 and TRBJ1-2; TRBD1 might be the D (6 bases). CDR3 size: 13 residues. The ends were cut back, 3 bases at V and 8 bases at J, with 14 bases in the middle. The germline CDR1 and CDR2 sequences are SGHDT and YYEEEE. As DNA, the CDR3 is TGTGCCAGCAGCTCCGGGACACCGGGGGGCTACACCTTC. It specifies CASSSGTPGGYTF.

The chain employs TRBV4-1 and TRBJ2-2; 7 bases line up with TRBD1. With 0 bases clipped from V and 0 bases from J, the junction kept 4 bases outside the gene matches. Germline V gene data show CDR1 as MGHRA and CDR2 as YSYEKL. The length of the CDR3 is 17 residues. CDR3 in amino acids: CASSQEGQGANTGELFF. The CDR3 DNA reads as TGCGCCAGCAGCCAAGAAGGGCAGGGGGCGAACACCGGGGAGCTGTTTTTT.

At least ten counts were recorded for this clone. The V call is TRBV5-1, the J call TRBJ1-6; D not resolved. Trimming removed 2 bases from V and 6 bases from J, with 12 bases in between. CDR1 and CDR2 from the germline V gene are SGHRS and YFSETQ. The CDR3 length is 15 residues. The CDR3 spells CASSFWAVSNSPLHF. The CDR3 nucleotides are TGCGCCAGCAGCTTCTGGGCGGTCAGTAATTCACCCCTCCACTTT.

CDR3 region: CASKARDLNSPLHF. CDR3 coding DNA: TGTGCCAGCAAGGCCAGGGATCTCAATTCACCCCTCCACTTT. This sequence joins TRBV6-1 and TRBJ1-6; a possible D gene is TRBD1 (5 bases). Trimming cost V 7 bases and J 7 bases, with 14 bases left between them. The CDR3 is made up of 14 amino acids. Germline V gives CDR1 MNHNS, CDR2 SASEGT.

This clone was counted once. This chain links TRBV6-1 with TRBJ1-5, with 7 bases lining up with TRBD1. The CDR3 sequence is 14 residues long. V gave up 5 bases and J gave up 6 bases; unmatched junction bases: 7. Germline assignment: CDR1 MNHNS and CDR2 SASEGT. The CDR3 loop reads CASSITGEGQPQHF. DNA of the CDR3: TGTGCCAGCAGTATTACAGGGGAGGGTCAGCCCCAGCATTTT.

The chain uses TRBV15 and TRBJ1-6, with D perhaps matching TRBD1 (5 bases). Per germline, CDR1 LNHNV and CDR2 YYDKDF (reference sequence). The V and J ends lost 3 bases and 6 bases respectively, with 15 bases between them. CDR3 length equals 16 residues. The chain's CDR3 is CATSSAAGAGNSPLHF. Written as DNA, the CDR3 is TGTGCCACCAGCAGTGCCGCCGGGGCGGGTAATTCACCCCTCCACTTT.

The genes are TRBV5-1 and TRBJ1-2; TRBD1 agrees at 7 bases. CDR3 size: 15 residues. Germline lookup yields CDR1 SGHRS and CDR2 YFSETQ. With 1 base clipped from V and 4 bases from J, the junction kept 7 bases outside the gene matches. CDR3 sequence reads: CASSLRDSLGYGYTF. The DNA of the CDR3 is TGCGCCAGCAGCTTGAGGGACAGCCTTGGCTATGGCTACACCTTC. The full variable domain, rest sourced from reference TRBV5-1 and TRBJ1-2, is KAGVTQTPRYLIKTRGQQVTLSCSPISGHRSVSWYQQTPGQGLQFLFEYFSETQRNKGNFPGRFSGRQFSNSRSEMNVSTLELGDSALYLCASSLRDSLGYGYTFGSGTRLTVV.

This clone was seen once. The DNA for the CDR3 is TGTGCCAGCAGTGAATCCTTTTCATTTTTTAGCGGGGGTTTCTCCTTTAGCACAGATACGCAGTATTTT. Amino acids: CASSESFSFFSGGFSFSTDTQYF. The rearrangement uses TRBV6-1 and TRBJ2-3; 9 bases fit TRBD2. The CDR3 covers 23 residues. Trimming cost V 2 bases and J 0 bases; bases outside gene matches: 24. Per germline, CDR1 MNHNS and CDR2 SASEGT.

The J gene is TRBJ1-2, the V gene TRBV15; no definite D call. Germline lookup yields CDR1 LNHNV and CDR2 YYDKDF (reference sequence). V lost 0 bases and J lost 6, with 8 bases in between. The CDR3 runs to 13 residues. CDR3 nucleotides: TGTGCCACCAGCAGAGACGGGCGGAATGGCTACACCTTC. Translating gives CATSRDGRNGYTF.